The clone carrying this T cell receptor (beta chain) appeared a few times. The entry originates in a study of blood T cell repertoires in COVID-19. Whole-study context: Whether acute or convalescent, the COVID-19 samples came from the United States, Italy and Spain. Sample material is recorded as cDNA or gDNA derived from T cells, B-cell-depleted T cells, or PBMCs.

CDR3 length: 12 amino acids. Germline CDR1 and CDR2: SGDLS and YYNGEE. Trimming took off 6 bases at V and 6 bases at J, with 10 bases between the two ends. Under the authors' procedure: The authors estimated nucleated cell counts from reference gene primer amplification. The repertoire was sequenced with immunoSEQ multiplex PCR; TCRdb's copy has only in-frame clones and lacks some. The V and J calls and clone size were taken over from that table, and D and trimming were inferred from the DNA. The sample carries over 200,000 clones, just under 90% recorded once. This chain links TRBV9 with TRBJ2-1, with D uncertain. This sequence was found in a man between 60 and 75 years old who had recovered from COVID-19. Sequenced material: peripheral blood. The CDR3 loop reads CASNLRGNEQFF. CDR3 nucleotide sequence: TGTGCCAGCAACCTTCGAGGCAATGAGCAGTTCTTC. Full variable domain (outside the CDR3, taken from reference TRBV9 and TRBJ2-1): DSGVTQTPKHLITATGQRVTLRCSPRSGDLSVYWYQQSLDQGLQFLIQYYNGEERAKGNILERFSAQQFPDLHSELNLSSLELGDSALYFCASNLRGNEQFFGPGTRLTVL.